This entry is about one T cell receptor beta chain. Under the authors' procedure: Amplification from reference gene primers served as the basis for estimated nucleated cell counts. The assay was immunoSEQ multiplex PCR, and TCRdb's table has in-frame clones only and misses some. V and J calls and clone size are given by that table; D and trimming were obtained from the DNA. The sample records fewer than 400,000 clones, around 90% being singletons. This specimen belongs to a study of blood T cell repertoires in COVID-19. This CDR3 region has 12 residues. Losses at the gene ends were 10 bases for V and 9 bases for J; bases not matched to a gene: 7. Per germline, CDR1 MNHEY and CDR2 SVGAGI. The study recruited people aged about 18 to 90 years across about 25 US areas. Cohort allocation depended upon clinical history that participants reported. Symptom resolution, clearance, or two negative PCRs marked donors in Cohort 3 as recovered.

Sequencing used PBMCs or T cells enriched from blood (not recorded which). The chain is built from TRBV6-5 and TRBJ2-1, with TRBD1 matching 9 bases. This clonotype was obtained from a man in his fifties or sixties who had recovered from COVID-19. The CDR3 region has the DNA TGTGCCAATGGACAGGGGAGGGTTGAGCAGTTCTTC. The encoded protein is CANGQGRVEQFF.